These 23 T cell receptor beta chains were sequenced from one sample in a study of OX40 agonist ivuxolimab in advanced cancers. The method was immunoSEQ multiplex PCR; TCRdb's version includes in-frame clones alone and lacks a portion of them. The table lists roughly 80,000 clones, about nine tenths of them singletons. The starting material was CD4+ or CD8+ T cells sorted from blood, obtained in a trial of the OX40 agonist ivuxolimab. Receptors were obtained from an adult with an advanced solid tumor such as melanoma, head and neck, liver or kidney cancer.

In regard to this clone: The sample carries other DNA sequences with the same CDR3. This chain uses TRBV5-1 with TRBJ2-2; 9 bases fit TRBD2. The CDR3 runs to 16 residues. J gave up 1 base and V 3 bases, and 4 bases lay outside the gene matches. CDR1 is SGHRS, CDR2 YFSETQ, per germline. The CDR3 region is CASSSRRGGNTGELFF. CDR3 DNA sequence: TGCGCCAGCAGCTCCCGGCGGGGGGGGAACACCGGGGAGCTGTTTTTT.

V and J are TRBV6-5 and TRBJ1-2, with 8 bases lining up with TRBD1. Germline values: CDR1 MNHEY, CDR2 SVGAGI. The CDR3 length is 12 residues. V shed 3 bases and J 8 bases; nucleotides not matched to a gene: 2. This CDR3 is CASSYRTGGYTF. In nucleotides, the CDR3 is TGTGCCAGCAGTTATAGGACAGGGGGCTACACCTTC.

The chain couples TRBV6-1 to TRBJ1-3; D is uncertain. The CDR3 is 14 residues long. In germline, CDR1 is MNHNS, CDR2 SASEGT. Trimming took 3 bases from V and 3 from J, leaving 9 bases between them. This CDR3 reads CASSDRWFGNTIYF. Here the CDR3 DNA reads TGTGCCAGCAGTGATAGGTGGTTTGGAAACACCATATATTTT.

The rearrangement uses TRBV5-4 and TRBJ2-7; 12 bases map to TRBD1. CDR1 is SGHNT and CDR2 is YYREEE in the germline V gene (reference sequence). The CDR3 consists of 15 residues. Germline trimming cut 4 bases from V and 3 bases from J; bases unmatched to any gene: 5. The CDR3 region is CASSRGTGGLYEQYF. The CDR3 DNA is TGTGCCAGCAGCCGCGGGACAGGGGGCCTCTACGAGCAGTACTTC. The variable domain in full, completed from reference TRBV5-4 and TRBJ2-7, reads ETGVTQSPTHLIKTRGQQVTLRCSSQSGHNTVSWYQQALGQGPQFIFQYYREEENGRGNFPPRFSGLQFPNYSSELNVNALELDDSALYLCASSRGTGGLYEQYFGPGTRLTVT.

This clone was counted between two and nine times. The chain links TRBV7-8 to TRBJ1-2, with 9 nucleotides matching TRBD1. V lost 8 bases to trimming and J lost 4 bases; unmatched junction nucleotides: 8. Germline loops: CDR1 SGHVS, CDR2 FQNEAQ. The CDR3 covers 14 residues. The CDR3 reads CASARTGVGYGYTF. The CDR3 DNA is TGTGCCAGCGCAAGGACAGGGGTGGGCTATGGCTACACCTTC. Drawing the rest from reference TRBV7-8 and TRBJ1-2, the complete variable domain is GAGVSQSPRYKVAKRGQDVALRCDPISGHVSLFWYQQALGQGPEFLTYFQNEAQLDKSGLPSDRFFAERPEGSVSTLKIQRTQQEDSAVYLCASARTGVGYGYTFGSGTRLTVV.

The CDR3 nucleotides are TGTGCCAGCAGCTTCAGTGCAGGGGGCATCGGGGAGCTGTTTTTT. Translating gives CASSFSAGGIGELFF. This sequence joins TRBV7-8 and TRBJ2-2; 8 bases match TRBD1. Germline loops: CDR1 SGHVS, CDR2 FQNEAQ. After removal of 3 bases from V and 7 bases from J, the junction contained 7 bases not matched to a gene. The CDR3 length is 15 residues.

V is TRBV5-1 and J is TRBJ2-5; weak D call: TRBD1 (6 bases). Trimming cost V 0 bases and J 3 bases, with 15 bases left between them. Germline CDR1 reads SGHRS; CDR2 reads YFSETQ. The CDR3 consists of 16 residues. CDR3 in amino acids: CASSLGTVGAEETQYF. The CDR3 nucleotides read TGCGCCAGCAGCTTGGGGACAGTCGGCGCGGAAGAGACCCAGTACTTC.

The CDR3 DNA follows: TGTGCCAGCAGCTTAGCCCGGGACGGCGGCTACACCTTC. It specifies CASSLARDGGYTF. V and J are TRBV7-2 and TRBJ1-2; D possibly corresponds to TRBD1 (5 bases). Deletions cut 0 bases from V and 8 bases from J, with 10 bases between. The CDR3 spans 13 residues. In germline, CDR1 is SGHTA, CDR2 FQGNSA.

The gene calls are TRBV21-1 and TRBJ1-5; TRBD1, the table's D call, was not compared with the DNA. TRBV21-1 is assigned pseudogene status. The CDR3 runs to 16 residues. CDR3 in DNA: TGTGCCAGCAGCACAGGACAGGGGGCGGGCAATCAGCCCCAGCATTTT. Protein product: CASSTGQGAGNQPQHF.

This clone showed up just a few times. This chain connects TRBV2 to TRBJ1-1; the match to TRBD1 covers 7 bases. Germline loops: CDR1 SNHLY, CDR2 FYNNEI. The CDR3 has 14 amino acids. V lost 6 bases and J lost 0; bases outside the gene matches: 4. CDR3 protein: CASRDRWVNTEAFF. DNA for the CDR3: TGTGCCAGCAGGGACAGGTGGGTGAACACTGAAGCTTTCTTT.

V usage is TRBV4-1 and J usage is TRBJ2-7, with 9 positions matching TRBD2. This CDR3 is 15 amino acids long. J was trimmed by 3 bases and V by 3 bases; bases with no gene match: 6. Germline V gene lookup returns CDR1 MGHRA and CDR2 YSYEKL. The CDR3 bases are TGCGCCAGCAGCCAGATGGGACTAGCTAACTACGAGCAGTACTTC. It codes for CASSQMGLANYEQYF.

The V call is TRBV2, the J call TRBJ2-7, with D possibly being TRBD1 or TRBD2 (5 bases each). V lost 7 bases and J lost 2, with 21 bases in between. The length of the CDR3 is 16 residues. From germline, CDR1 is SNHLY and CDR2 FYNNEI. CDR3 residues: CASTSSFGGRAYEQYF. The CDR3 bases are TGTGCCAGCACCTCATCTTTTGGGGGAAGGGCCTACGAGCAGTACTTC.

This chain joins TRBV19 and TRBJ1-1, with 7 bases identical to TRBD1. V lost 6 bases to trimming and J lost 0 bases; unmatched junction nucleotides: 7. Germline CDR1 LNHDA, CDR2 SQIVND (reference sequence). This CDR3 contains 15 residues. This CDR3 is CASSRGSAVNTEAFF. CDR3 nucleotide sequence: TGTGCCAGTAGCAGGGGGTCGGCGGTGAACACTGAAGCTTTCTTT.

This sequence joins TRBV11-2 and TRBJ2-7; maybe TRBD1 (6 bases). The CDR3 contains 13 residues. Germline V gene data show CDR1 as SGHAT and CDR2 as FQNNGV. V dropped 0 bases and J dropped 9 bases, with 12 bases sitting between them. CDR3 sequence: CASSLEAGARQYF. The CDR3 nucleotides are TGTGCCAGCAGCTTAGAAGCAGGGGCGCGGCAGTACTTC. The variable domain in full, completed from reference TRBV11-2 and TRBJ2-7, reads EAGVAQSPRYKIIEKRQSVAFWCNPISGHATLYWYQQILGQGPKLLIQFQNNGVVDDSQLPKDRFSAERLKGVDSTLKIQPAKLEDSAVYLCASSLEAGARQYFGPGTRLTVT.

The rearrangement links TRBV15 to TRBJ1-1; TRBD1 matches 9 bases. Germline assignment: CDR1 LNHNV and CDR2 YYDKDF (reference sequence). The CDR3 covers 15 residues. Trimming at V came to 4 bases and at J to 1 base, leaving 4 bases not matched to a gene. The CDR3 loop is CATSIRQGGNTEAFF. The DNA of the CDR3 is TGTGCCACCAGCATACGACAGGGGGGGAACACTGAAGCTTTCTTT.

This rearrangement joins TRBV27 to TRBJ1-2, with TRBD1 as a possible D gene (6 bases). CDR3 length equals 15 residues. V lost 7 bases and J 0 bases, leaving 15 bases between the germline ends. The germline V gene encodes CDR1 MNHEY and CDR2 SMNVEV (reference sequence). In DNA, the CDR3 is TGTGCCAGCAAACAGGGAGCAGGTTCTAACTATGGCTACACCTTC. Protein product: CASKQGAGSNYGYTF.

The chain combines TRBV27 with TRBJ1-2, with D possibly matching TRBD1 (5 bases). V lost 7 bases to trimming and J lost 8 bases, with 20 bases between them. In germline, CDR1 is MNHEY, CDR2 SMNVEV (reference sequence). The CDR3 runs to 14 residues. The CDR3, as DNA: TGTGCCAGCAAAACCGGGACCGAGGCACGCGGCTACACCTTC. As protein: CASKTGTEARGYTF.

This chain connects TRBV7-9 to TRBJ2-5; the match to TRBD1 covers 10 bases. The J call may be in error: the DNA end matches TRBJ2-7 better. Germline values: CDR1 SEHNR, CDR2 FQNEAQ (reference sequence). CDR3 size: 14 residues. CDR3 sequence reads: CASSFRDRGYEQYF. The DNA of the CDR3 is TGTGCCAGCAGCTTTCGGGACAGGGGCTACGAGCAGTACTTC.

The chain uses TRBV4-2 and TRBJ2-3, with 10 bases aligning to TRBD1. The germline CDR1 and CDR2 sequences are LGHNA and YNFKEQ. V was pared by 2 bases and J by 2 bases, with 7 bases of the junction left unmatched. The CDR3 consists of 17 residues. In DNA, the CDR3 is TGTGCCAGCAGCCAACTGGGACAGGGGTATTTCACAGATACGCAGTATTTT. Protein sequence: CASSQLGQGYFTDTQYF.

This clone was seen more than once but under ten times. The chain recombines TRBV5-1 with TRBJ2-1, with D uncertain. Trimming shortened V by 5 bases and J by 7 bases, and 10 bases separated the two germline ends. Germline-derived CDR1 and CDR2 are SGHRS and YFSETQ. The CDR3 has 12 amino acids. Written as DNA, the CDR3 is TGCGCCAGCAGTCACGAGAGGAATGAGCAGTTCTTC. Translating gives CASSHERNEQFF. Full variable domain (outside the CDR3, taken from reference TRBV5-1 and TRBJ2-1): KAGVTQTPRYLIKTRGQQVTLSCSPISGHRSVSWYQQTPGQGLQFLFEYFSETQRNKGNFPGRFSGRQFSNSRSEMNVSTLELGDSALYLCASSHERNEQFFGPGTRLTVL.

CDR3 loop: CASSLAGYEQYF. CDR3 nucleotides: TGTGCCAGCAGTTTGGCGGGCTACGAGCAGTACTTC. The V gene is TRBV28, the J gene TRBJ2-7; D might be TRBD2 (5 bases). Per the germline V gene, CDR1 is MDHEN and CDR2 is SYDVKM. The ends were cut back, 3 bases at V and 3 bases at J, with 6 bases in the middle. CDR3 length equals 12 residues.

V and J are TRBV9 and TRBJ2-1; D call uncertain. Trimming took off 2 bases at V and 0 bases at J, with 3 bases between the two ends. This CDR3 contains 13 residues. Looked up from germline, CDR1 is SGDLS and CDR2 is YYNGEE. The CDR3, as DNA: TGTGCCAGCAGCGTTGGCTCCTACAATGAGCAGTTCTTC. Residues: CASSVGSYNEQFF.

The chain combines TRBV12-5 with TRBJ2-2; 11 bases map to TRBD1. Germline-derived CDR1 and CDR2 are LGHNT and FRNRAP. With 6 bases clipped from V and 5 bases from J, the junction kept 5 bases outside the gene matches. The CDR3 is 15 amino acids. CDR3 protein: CASGQGQGGTGELFF. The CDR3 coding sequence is TGTGCTAGTGGACAGGGACAGGGGGGTACCGGGGAGCTGTTTTTT.